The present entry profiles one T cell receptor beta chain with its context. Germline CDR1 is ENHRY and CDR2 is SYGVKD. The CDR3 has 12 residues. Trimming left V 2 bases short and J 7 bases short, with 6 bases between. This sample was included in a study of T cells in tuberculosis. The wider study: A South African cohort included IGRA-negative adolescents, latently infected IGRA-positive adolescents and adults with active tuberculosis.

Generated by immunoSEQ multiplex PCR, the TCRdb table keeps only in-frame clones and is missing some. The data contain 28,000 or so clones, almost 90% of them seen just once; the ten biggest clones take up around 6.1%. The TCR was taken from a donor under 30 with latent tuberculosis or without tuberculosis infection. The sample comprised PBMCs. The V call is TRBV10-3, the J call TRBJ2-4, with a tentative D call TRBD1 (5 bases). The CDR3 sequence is CAISEGANIQYF. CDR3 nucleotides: TGTGCCATCAGTGAGGGGGCGAACATTCAGTACTTC.